This T cell receptor beta chain was sequenced during a study of T cell responses to AZD1222 COVID-19 vaccine (dated by TCRdb to 2020 to 2023). Looking at the study overall: A total of approximately 250 trial participants underwent TCR sequencing, of whom 200 to 220 had received two doses of AZD1222 and around 25 had received two doses of the MenACWY control vaccine. Trial participants were enrolled by age into subgroups of 18-55, 56-69 and 70-plus years, and approximately 150, 30 and 60 TCR-sequenced participants, respectively, were included in these subgroups. Overall study results and their limits: Epitopes outside the regions mutated in the B.1.351 and B.1.1.7 variants were reportedly recognized by nearly half of the unique spike-specific TCRs. Participants were mostly white British and included more females than males, and it was suggested by the authors that clonal diversity may have been underestimated. The vaccine-associated CD4 TCRs covered the entire spike protein, and the dominant responses fell in regions 160-218 and 743-854. Spike-specific TCR breadth and depth rose significantly after two AZD1222 doses compared with day 0 and with MenACWY recipients. Conclusions about previously exposed vaccinees were limited because only six AZD1222 recipients were SARS-CoV-2 seropositive at baseline. In the small 56-69-year group, the increase in depth fell short of significance, most likely because of low power. Because no day 14 peak-response samples were available, the repertoires could be characterized only after the peak T cell response.

The CDR3 regions of human TCRbeta chains were analyzed by immunosequencing. The authors' pipeline ran thus. Repertoire TCRs were matched against a reference library of SARS-CoV-2-specific TCRs generated with the MIRA antigen-specificity platform. Breadth meant the fraction of unique TCRs that were SARS-CoV-2-associated, whereas depth meant the fraction of total T cells that were SARS-CoV-2-associated. Using the MIRA data, each spike-specific TCR was mapped to the spike region that the TCR reacts to and placed in a CD4 or CD8 class. Log10-transformed breadth and depth values were compared by one-way ANOVA with Sidak's multiple comparisons tests. TCRdb holds this immuneACCESS table with in-frame rearrangements only. Some clones are missing; in checked studies, unresolved V genes explain under half, and the rest has no known cause. V, J and clone size derive from that table, while D and trimming were established from the DNA sequence. This sample has around 140,000 clones in its table, and 80% to 95% of those were observed once. The ten largest clones capture roughly 4% of the sample.

On this clone itself: What this receptor recognizes is not known. Base qualities are not provided; no much larger clone lies one nucleotide away.

Interpreted using the paper, the time point label stands for: about 28 days (+/-7) after the second vaccine dose. AZD1222 recipients given second doses at about 4 weeks or at about 12 weeks were pooled, since spike-specific TCR depth and breadth were not found to differ between the two schedules. The vaccinee samples were drawn from two UK trials, COV001 and COV002, one of which was a single-blind randomized controlled phase 2/3 trial testing AZD1222 (ChAdOx1 nCoV-19) in healthy adults. For TCRbeta chain sequencing, PBMC samples were collected from trial participants at day 0 and at day 28 after the second dose. Via the germline V gene (reference sequence), CDR1 is MNHEY and CDR2 SMNVEV. Inclusive of the bounding cysteine and phenylalanine, the CDR3 is 16 residues long. This entry keeps only the CDR3 DNA: 48 bases, framed from base 1. Germline trimming amounts to 6 bases on V and 3 bases on J, with 14 as the count of junction bases outside the gene matches.

The rearrangement combines TRBV27 with TRBJ2-7, with 7 bases matching TRBD1. The TCR originated in an adult who received the AZD1222 COVID-19 vaccine. Sequenced here: peripheral blood, sampled 28 days after the second AZD1222 dose. CDR3 sequence: CASSPRPGTVIYEQYF. The DNA sequence follows: TGTGCCAGCAGCCCTCGACCCGGGACAGTGATCTACGAGCAGTACTTC.